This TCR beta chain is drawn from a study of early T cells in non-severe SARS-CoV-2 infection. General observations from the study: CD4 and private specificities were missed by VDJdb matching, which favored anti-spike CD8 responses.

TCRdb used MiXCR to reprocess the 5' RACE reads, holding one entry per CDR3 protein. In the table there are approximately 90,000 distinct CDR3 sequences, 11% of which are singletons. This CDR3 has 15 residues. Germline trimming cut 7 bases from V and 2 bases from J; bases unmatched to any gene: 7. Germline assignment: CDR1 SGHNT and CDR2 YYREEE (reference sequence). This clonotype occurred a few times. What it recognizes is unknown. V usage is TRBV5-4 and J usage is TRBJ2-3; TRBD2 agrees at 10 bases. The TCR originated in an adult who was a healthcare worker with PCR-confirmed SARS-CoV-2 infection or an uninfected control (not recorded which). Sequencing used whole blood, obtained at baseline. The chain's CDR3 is CASSPTSGLTDTQYF. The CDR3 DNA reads TGTGCCAGCTCCCCGACTAGCGGGCTCACAGATACGCAGTATTTT.